The TCR beta chain described here comes from a study of shared clonotypes between healthy human individuals. General study findings and limits: It was expected that sequencing depth would affect clonotype sharing among donors.

This clone was found once. Its target is not known. The repertoire was sequenced with immunoSEQ multiplex PCR; TCRdb's copy has only in-frame clones and lacks some. The sample records millions of clones, around nine tenths being singletons. The sequenced material came from naive CD4+ T cells sorted from blood. Regarding subset: CD45RA+ positively selected. This sequence was found in a man in his late teens or twenties in good health.

Written as DNA, the CDR3 is TGTGCCAGCAGTTACTCGAGGGCCGTGGGGGCCGGGGAGCTGTTTTTT. Translated, it gives CASSYSRAVGAGELFF. The chain has TRBV6-5 and TRBJ2-2; TRBD1 or TRBD2 may be the D gene (5 bases each). Trimming left V 0 bases short and J 6 bases short, with 14 bases between. The germline V gene encodes CDR1 MNHEY and CDR2 SVGAGI. The CDR3 consists of 16 residues.